The 2 T cell receptor beta chains reported below all come from one sample, sequenced in a study of T cell responses to AZD1222 COVID-19 vaccine. Sequencing used immunoSEQ multiplex PCR; TCRdb keeps in-frame clones, though not all of them. The sample has over 110,000 clones; 85% to 95% are singletons. Material: peripheral blood, obtained after recovery from COVID-19. All receptors come from an adult who had recovered from COVID-19.

The chain employs TRBV12-3 or TRBV12-4 and TRBJ2-2; D unresolved. V was trimmed by 3 bases and J by 3 bases, leaving 5 bases between them. CDR3 length: 13 residues. The CDR3 DNA is TGTGCCAGCAGTTTTGGAGACACCGGGGAGCTGTTTTTT. As protein: CASSFGDTGELFF.

The chain links TRBV3-1 (or the pseudogene TRBV3-2) to TRBJ1-1; D gene uncertain. The CDR3 length is 15 residues. Between the trimmed V and J ends, which lost 4 bases and 0 bases, there was a span of 12 bases. The germline CDR1 and CDR2 sequences are LGHDT and YNNKEL (reference sequence). The CDR3 sequence: CASSPRVQMNTEAFF. In DNA, the CDR3 is TGTGCCAGCAGCCCCCGCGTACAAATGAACACTGAAGCTTTCTTT.